The following is a T cell receptor beta chain sequence with its context. The authors' processing: Quantification of nucleated cells was approximated via reference gene primer amplification. Repertoires were generated with immunoSEQ multiplex PCR, while TCRdb's copy carries only in-frame clones and drops some. That table supplies the V and J calls and clone size; D and trimming were determined from the DNA. The sample includes about 90,000 clones, around four fifths of them seen just once. The data were taken from a study of blood T cell repertoires in COVID-19. About the study: Whether acute or convalescent, the COVID-19 samples came from the United States, Italy and Spain.

Germline V lookup: CDR1 MDHEN, CDR2 SYDVKM. The V end lost 4 bases, the J end lost 3 bases, and 16 bases lay between the germline ends. The CDR3 spans 17 residues. V gene TRBV28 combines with J gene TRBJ2-6; tentatively, D is TRBD2 (5 bases). The sequence was obtained from a human donor in a cohort sampled during active COVID-19. Sample: peripheral blood. CDR3 in amino acids: CASSSPALRGGANVLTF. The CDR3 nucleotides are TGTGCCAGCAGTTCCCCAGCTTTACGGGGTGGGGCCAACGTCCTGACTTTC.